Following are 31 T cell receptor beta chains from one sample sequenced in a study of T cells after posttransplantation cyclophosphamide. Only in-frame clones appear in the TCRdb table, and some are missing; sequencing was by immunoSEQ multiplex PCR. The sample holds tens of thousands of clones, and no clone turns up only once. Material: PBMCs. These receptors were taken from a man aged 50-59 years in good health, CMV-negative, and a related stem cell transplant donor.

This clone has a count of ten or more. This rearrangement joins TRBV2 to TRBJ2-7, with D possibly being TRBD1 (6 bases). The CDR3 runs to 13 residues. The germline CDR1 and CDR2 sequences are SNHLY and FYNNEI. Trimming left V 5 bases short and J 1 base short, with 9 bases between. DNA for the CDR3: TGTGCCAGCAGTCGACAGGTATCCTACGAGCAGTACTTC. Its protein is CASSRQVSYEQYF. Complete variable domain (other parts from reference TRBV2 and TRBJ2-7): EPEVTQTPSHQVTQMGQEVILRCVPISNHLYFYWYRQILGQKVEFLVSFYNNEISEKSEIFDDQFSVERPDGSNFTLKIRSTKLEDSAMYFCASSRQVSYEQYFGPGTRLTVT.

CDR3 sequence reads: CASSLAASGFDTGELFF. DNA of the CDR3: TGTGCCAGCAGCTTAGCGGCTAGCGGGTTTGACACCGGGGAGCTGTTTTTT. This chain connects TRBV11-1 to TRBJ2-2, with 8 bases aligning to TRBD2. The CDR3 covers 17 residues. Trimming at V came to 0 bases and at J to 3 bases, leaving 6 bases not matched to a gene. The V gene's germline CDR1 is SGHAT and CDR2 FQDESV (reference sequence).

This clone was detected only a few times. V usage is TRBV2 and J usage is TRBJ2-1; a possible D gene is TRBD1 (6 bases). The CDR3 covers 15 residues. Trimming removed 7 bases at V and 7 bases at J, with 20 bases between. Germline values: CDR1 SNHLY, CDR2 FYNNEI. The CDR3 reads CASIRTARDTNEQFF. The CDR3 DNA sequence: TGTGCCAGCATAAGGACAGCTAGGGATACAAATGAGCAGTTCTTC.

This clone has a count of ten or more. The CDR3 here is CASSDPGQGVAQYF. The CDR3 DNA sequence: TGCGCCAGCAGCGACCCGGGACAGGGGGTGGCCCAGTACTTC. The V and J genes are TRBV5-1 and TRBJ2-5; 11 bases are a match to TRBD1. CDR3 length equals 14 residues. Germline V gives CDR1 SGHRS, CDR2 YFSETQ. V lost 4 bases to trimming and J lost 9 bases; unmatched junction nucleotides: 8.

In this sample, this clone turned up many times. The gene calls are TRBV7-9 and TRBJ2-7; no definite D call. Germline CDR1 SEHNR, CDR2 FQNEAQ (reference sequence). V was trimmed by 3 bases and J by 3 bases, leaving 9 bases between them. The CDR3 has 13 amino acids. For the CDR3, the DNA is TGTGCCAGCAGCTTTGGCCAGTTCTACGAGCAGTACTTC. This sequence encodes CASSFGQFYEQYF.

This clone was counted ten times or more. This chain links TRBV28 with TRBJ1-1; D is perhaps TRBD1 (6 bases). The germline V and J ends were trimmed by 6 bases and 0 bases, with 17 bases remaining between them. CDR3 length equals 16 residues. In germline, CDR1 is MDHEN, CDR2 SYDVKM. The CDR3: CASSSTRGHMNTEAFF. In nucleotides, the CDR3 is TGTGCCAGCAGCTCTACCAGGGGCCATATGAACACTGAAGCTTTCTTT.

This clone was picked up many times. The chain couples TRBV19 to TRBJ1-2, with D perhaps matching TRBD1 (5 bases). The CDR3 loop spans 14 amino acids. V was cut by 6 bases and J by 10 bases, with 21 bases left in between. The germline CDR1 and CDR2 sequences are LNHDA and SQIVND (reference sequence). In DNA form, the CDR3 reads TGTGCCAGTAGCTCGGGGGGAACGCAAAATGACTACACCTTC. Translation gives CASSSGGTQNDYTF.

This clone has ten or more counts. The chain links TRBV7-2 to TRBJ2-1, with 7 positions matching TRBD1. CDR3 length: 11 residues. The J segment lost 13 bases and the V segment lost 5 bases, leaving 5 bases of the junction unmatched. CDR1 SGHTA and CDR2 FQGNSA come from the germline V gene. The CDR3 sequence is CASSQRQGQFF. CDR3 nucleotide sequence: TGTGCCAGCAGCCAAAGACAGGGACAGTTCTTC.

This clone was detected many times. The V and J genes are TRBV27 and TRBJ1-1; weak D call: TRBD1 (6 bases). The CDR3 extends over 16 amino acids. Germline CDR1 is MNHEY and CDR2 is SMNVEV (reference sequence). The V end lost 1 base, the J end lost 0 bases, and 12 bases lay between the germline ends. CDR3 sequence reads: CASSLLVGGLNTEAFF. The CDR3 coding sequence is TGTGCCAGCAGTTTATTGGTAGGGGGACTGAACACTGAAGCTTTCTTT.

This clone was detected many times. The rearrangement uses TRBV18 and TRBJ1-3, with 8 bases that match TRBD1. The CDR3 is 16 residues long. The J segment lost 4 bases and the V segment lost 3 bases, leaving 8 bases of the junction unmatched. CDR1 and CDR2 (germline): KGHSH, LQKENI. The CDR3 nucleotides read TGTGCCAGCTCACCTTTCCAGGGGGCAGGGGGAAACACCATATATTTT. Its translation is CASSPFQGAGGNTIYF.

Worth noting for this clone: The sample holds other DNA sequences that translate to the same CDR3. The V call is TRBV2, the J call TRBJ2-1; weak D call: TRBD2 (6 bases). V dropped 3 bases and J dropped 6 bases, with 15 bases sitting between them. Looked up from germline, CDR1 is SNHLY and CDR2 is FYNNEI. CDR3 length: 15 residues. The CDR3 loop reads CASSESWRAGNEQFF. The CDR3 bases are TGTGCCAGCAGTGAGAGTTGGAGGGCAGGCAATGAGCAGTTCTTC.

This clone appeared many times. The rearrangement uses TRBV7-8 and TRBJ1-1, with 7 bases aligning to TRBD1. CDR3 length: 15 amino acids. V lost 6 bases to trimming and J lost 4 bases; unmatched junction nucleotides: 11. Germline values: CDR1 SGHVS, CDR2 FQNEAQ. The CDR3 protein is CASRIDFNRGTEAFF. The DNA of the CDR3 is TGTGCCAGCAGAATAGACTTCAACAGGGGCACTGAAGCTTTCTTT.

This clone was picked up a small number of times. V and J are TRBV9 and TRBJ2-1; TRBD1 might be the D (7 bases). The germline gives CDR1 SGDLS, CDR2 YYNGEE. V was pared by 2 bases and J by 12 bases, with 15 bases between. This CDR3 has 13 amino acids. CDR3 nucleotide sequence: TGTGCCAGCAGCGTGGGGGGACAGTTCGGGCAGTTCTTC. It specifies CASSVGGQFGQFF.

This clone has only a few counts. This chain uses TRBV11-1 with TRBJ2-6; 10 bases match TRBD1. The CDR3 has 19 residues. The J segment lost 0 bases and the V segment lost 3 bases, leaving 8 bases of the junction unmatched. The germline V gene has CDR1 SGHAT and CDR2 FQDESV (reference sequence). CDR3 amino acids: CASSLRVGQGPSGANVLTF. CDR3 sequence (DNA): TGTGCCAGCAGCTTGCGGGTGGGACAGGGGCCCTCTGGGGCCAACGTCCTGACTTTC.

This clone was found many times. The chain is built from TRBV5-5 and TRBJ2-3; 7 bases are shared with TRBD2. V was pared by 2 bases and J by 4 bases, with 4 bases of the junction left unmatched. The length of the CDR3 is 14 residues. The germline V gene encodes CDR1 SGHKS and CDR2 YYEKEE (reference sequence). DNA for the CDR3: TGTGCCAGCAGCTTTGCGGGAGTCCCAGATACGCAGTATTTT. Its protein is CASSFAGVPDTQYF.

This clone was seen repeatedly, ten times or more. This chain connects TRBV5-1 to TRBJ2-1; TRBD2 aligns across 11 bases. Germline loops: CDR1 SGHRS, CDR2 YFSETQ. Trimming at V came to 4 bases and at J to 3 bases, leaving 6 bases not matched to a gene. The CDR3 runs to 16 residues. This CDR3 reads CASSPPLAGGYNEQFF. For the CDR3, the DNA is TGCGCCAGCAGCCCTCCCCTAGCGGGAGGCTACAATGAGCAGTTCTTC.

The table lists this clone with many counts. This sequence joins TRBV5-1 and TRBJ2-7; possibly TRBD2 for D (5 bases). CDR3 size: 14 residues. V lost 1 base and J 1 base, leaving 9 bases between the germline ends. Germline assignment: CDR1 SGHRS and CDR2 YFSETQ. The CDR3 loop reads CASSLISGSYEQYF. The DNA for the CDR3 is TGCGCCAGCAGCTTGATAAGCGGATCCTACGAGCAGTACTTC. Drawing the rest from reference TRBV5-1 and TRBJ2-7, the complete variable domain is KAGVTQTPRYLIKTRGQQVTLSCSPISGHRSVSWYQQTPGQGLQFLFEYFSETQRNKGNFPGRFSGRQFSNSRSEMNVSTLELGDSALYLCASSLISGSYEQYFGPGTRLTVT.

Remarks on this clone: No conserved phenylalanine or tryptophan is present at the end of the CDR3, so a read error is the likely explanation. The V gene is TRBV19, the J gene TRBJ1-2; D might be TRBD1 (6 bases). This CDR3 has 15 amino acids. CDR1 is LNHDA, CDR2 SQIVND, per germline (reference sequence). V dropped 1 base and J dropped 3 bases, with 12 bases sitting between them. As DNA, the CDR3 is TGTGCCAGTAGTATAGTACGGGGGGCGGACTATGGCTACACCCTC. This gives the protein CASSIVRGADYGYTL.

This clone has ten or more counts. The rearrangement links TRBV7-6 to TRBJ2-2; a weak D match, TRBD2 (6 bases). The germline gives CDR1 SGHVS, CDR2 FNYEAQ. Trimming took off 6 bases at V and 5 bases at J, with 19 bases between the two ends. The CDR3 runs 16 residues. This chain's CDR3 is CASRSTGLLLTGELFF. The CDR3 DNA follows: TGTGCCAGCAGATCGACTGGACTATTACTAACCGGGGAGCTGTTTTTT. Complete variable domain (other parts from reference TRBV7-6 and TRBJ2-2): GAGVSQSPRYKVTKRGQDVALRCDPISGHVSLYWYRQALGQGPEFLTYFNYEAQQDKSGLPNDRFSAERPEGSISTLTIQRTEQRDSAMYRCASRSTGLLLTGELFFGEGSRLTVL.

This clone has ten or more counts. The rearrangement links TRBV7-8 to TRBJ1-1; D not certain. The CDR3 contains 14 residues. CDR1 and CDR2 from the germline V gene are SGHVS and FQNEAQ. Trimming stripped 5 bases from V and 3 bases from J, with 13 bases between. The CDR3 here is CASSPRGRDTEAFF. The CDR3, as DNA: TGTGCCAGCAGCCCCCGCGGGAGGGACACTGAAGCTTTCTTT.

This clone was recorded at least ten times. The chain is built from TRBV27 and TRBJ1-4, with 7 nucleotides matching TRBD1. The CDR3 is 16 residues long. J was trimmed by 2 bases and V by 0 bases; bases with no gene match: 3. Per the germline V gene, CDR1 is MNHEY and CDR2 is SMNVEV (reference sequence). The CDR3 is CASSLSSRGTNEKLFF. The CDR3 region has the DNA TGTGCCAGCAGTTTATCGTCCAGGGGGACTAATGAAAAACTGTTTTTT.

In this sample, this clone turned up many times. The CDR3 DNA is TGCAGTGCTAGAGAGGGGAGAGCCGAGTACTTC. This sequence encodes CSAREGRAEYF. The rearrangement joins TRBV20-1 to TRBJ2-7; weak D call: TRBD2 (5 bases). The V end lost 0 bases, the J end lost 11 bases, and 11 bases lay between the germline ends. This CDR3 has 11 residues. Looked up from germline, CDR1 is DFQATT and CDR2 is SNEGSKA (reference sequence).

At least ten counts were recorded for this clone. The DNA for the CDR3 is TGTGCCACCGACTACAGGGCACTACACTCCTACGAGCAGTACTTC. Its translation: CATDYRALHSYEQYF. The gene calls are TRBV6-4 and TRBJ2-7; perhaps TRBD1 as D (6 bases). This CDR3 spans 15 amino acids. Trimming shortened V by 10 bases and J by 0 bases, and 19 bases separated the two germline ends. Germline V gene sequence: CDR1 MRHNA, CDR2 SNTAGT.

This clone was detected many times. This chain joins TRBV5-6 and TRBJ2-3; 10 nucleotides agree with TRBD2. Looked up from germline, CDR1 is SGHDT and CDR2 is YYEEEE. CDR3 length: 17 residues. V was pared by 4 bases and J by 1 base, with 9 bases of the junction left unmatched. CDR3 region: CASSRPTSGEGTDTQYF. The DNA of the CDR3 is TGTGCCAGCAGCCGTCCCACTAGCGGGGAGGGCACAGATACGCAGTATTTT.

This clone came up many times. The chain combines TRBV5-1 with TRBJ1-2; D is ambiguous. The V and J ends lost 0 bases and 4 bases respectively, with 7 bases between them. The CDR3 loop spans 13 amino acids. Per germline, CDR1 SGHRS and CDR2 YFSETQ. The CDR3: CASSLEEGYGYTF. The CDR3 DNA follows: TGCGCCAGCAGCTTGGAGGAGGGCTATGGCTACACCTTC. The complete variable domain, with remaining parts taken from reference TRBV5-1 and TRBJ1-2, reads KAGVTQTPRYLIKTRGQQVTLSCSPISGHRSVSWYQQTPGQGLQFLFEYFSETQRNKGNFPGRFSGRQFSNSRSEMNVSTLELGDSALYLCASSLEEGYGYTFGSGTRLTVV.

This clone has just a few counts. The CDR3 does not close with the conserved phenylalanine or tryptophan, likely indicating a read error. The DNA is omitted, as the CDR3 cannot be located on it reliably, and the CDR3 follows TCRdb's listing. The J gene is TRBJ1-2, the V gene TRBV6-1; the table's D call of TRBD1 was not tested on the DNA. The CDR3 length equals 10 residues, ends included. Germline V gene lookup returns CDR1 MNHNS and CDR2 SASEGT. The CDR3 is CASSVGNGQL.

This clone has only a few counts. V usage is TRBV29-1 and J usage is TRBJ2-7, with 13 bases lining up with TRBD2. The CDR3 is made up of 14 amino acids. Germline V gene sequence: CDR1 SQVTM, CDR2 ANQGSEA. J gave up 7 bases and V 4 bases, and 7 bases lay outside the gene matches. The CDR3 sequence is CSVAGLAGSGEQYF. CDR3 nucleotide sequence: TGCAGCGTTGCGGGACTAGCGGGGTCGGGGGAGCAGTACTTC.

This clone was recorded many times. CDR3 region: CASSYWDSSGVGGYTF. The DNA of the CDR3 is TGTGCCAGCAGTTACTGGGACAGCTCAGGTGTAGGTGGCTACACCTTC. The rearrangement links TRBV6-5 to TRBJ1-2; 7 bases fit TRBD1. The CDR3 runs 16 residues. Germline-derived CDR1 and CDR2 are MNHEY and SVGAGI. J was trimmed by 7 bases and V by 1 base; bases with no gene match: 12.

This clone was seen repeatedly, ten times or more. This chain links TRBV9 with TRBJ1-1, with 8 bases fitting TRBD1. The CDR3 is 15 amino acids. CDR1 and CDR2 from the germline V gene are SGDLS and YYNGEE. Losses at the gene ends were 3 bases for V and 5 bases for J; bases not matched to a gene: 9. Written as DNA, the CDR3 is TGTGCCAGCAGCGGCGTAACAGGGGGGGTAACTGAAGCTTTCTTT. It yields the protein CASSGVTGGVTEAFF.

This clone has ten or more counts. This chain links TRBV27 with TRBJ2-7; tentatively, D is TRBD2 (6 bases). CDR1 is MNHEY and CDR2 is SMNVEV in the germline V gene (reference sequence). Between the trimmed V and J ends, which lost 5 bases and 2 bases, there was a span of 19 bases. The CDR3 is made up of 16 amino acids. This CDR3 is CASSPWGGTLAYEQYF. CDR3 sequence (DNA): TGTGCCAGCAGTCCCTGGGGCGGGACGCTAGCCTACGAGCAGTACTTC.

This clone was recorded many times. The CDR3 DNA sequence: TGCGCCAGCAGCCCAAACCAGGGGGCCCTCACTGAAGCTTTCTTT. It encodes CASSPNQGALTEAFF. The J gene is TRBJ1-1, the V gene TRBV4-3; 8 nucleotides agree with TRBD1. The CDR3 is 15 residues long. The trim removed 4 bases at V and 4 bases at J, leaving 8 bases unmatched. In germline, CDR1 is LGHNA, CDR2 YSLEER.